The 16 T cell receptor beta chains below come from one sample, sequenced in a study of cytomegalovirus exposure and HLA in healthy donors. The PCR had 60 Vbeta and 13 Jbeta primers. The data were produced by immunoSEQ multiplex PCR, yet TCRdb's version contains in-frame clones alone and is incomplete. Among 90,000 to 100,000 clones listed, around 66% were seen once. The sequenced sample was PBMCs. These TCRs come from a man aged 30 to 39 in good health and CMV-seronegative.

As regards this clone: The sample carries other DNA sequences with the same CDR3. The rearrangement joins TRBV27 to TRBJ2-3, with 12 bases that match TRBD2. Per the germline V gene, CDR1 is MNHEY and CDR2 is SMNVEV (reference sequence). Trimming took 2 bases from V and 6 from J; bases not matched to a gene: 6. CDR3 length: 16 residues. The CDR3 is CASSLTSGRLSDTQYF. Written as DNA, the CDR3 is TGTGCCAGCAGTTTAACTAGCGGGAGGCTCTCCGATACGCAGTATTTT.

As concerns this clone: Germline and junction disagree at one end, which may indicate a read error. The J gene is TRBJ2-5, the V gene TRBV7-2, with 7 nucleotides matching TRBD1. There are 14 residues in the CDR3. Germline assignment: CDR1 SGHTA and CDR2 FQGNSA. As DNA, the CDR3 is TGTGCCAGCAGCACCGACAGGGCCCAAGGGACCCAGTACTTC. Translated, it gives CASSTDRAQGTQYF.

This clone has more than one count but fewer than ten. V and J are TRBV5-4 and TRBJ2-7, with TRBD1 matching 9 bases. The V segment lost 0 bases and the J segment 6 bases; nucleotides outside the gene matches: 4. Germline-derived CDR1 and CDR2 are SGHNT and YYREEE (reference sequence). This CDR3 is 14 amino acids long. CDR3: CASSLDRGLREQYF. Here the CDR3 DNA reads TGTGCCAGCAGCTTGGACAGGGGGCTTCGCGAGCAGTACTTC.

The genes are TRBV2 and TRBJ2-7, with TRBD1 matching over 9 bases. This CDR3 is 12 amino acids long. Germline assignment: CDR1 SNHLY and CDR2 FYNNEI. The V and J ends lost 10 bases and 2 bases, in that order; junction bases with no gene match: 3. CDR3 amino acids: CAIRQGAYEQYF. In nucleotides, the CDR3 is TGTGCCATTAGACAGGGGGCCTACGAGCAGTACTTC.

The gene calls are TRBV28 and TRBJ1-3; 9 bases agree with TRBD1. Trimming took 5 bases from V and 8 from J; bases not matched to a gene: 7. Germline CDR1 and CDR2: MDHEN and SYDVKM. The CDR3 is 14 residues long. The CDR3 reads CASSPQTGGDTIYF. In DNA form, the CDR3 reads TGTGCCAGCAGTCCACAGACAGGGGGGGACACCATATATTTT.

This chain connects TRBV15 to TRBJ2-7; D ambiguous. The CDR3 is 13 residues long. V was trimmed by 1 base and J by 6 bases, leaving 10 bases between them. The germline V gene encodes CDR1 LNHNV and CDR2 YYDKDF (reference sequence). CDR3 in DNA: TGTGCCACCAGCAGAGTCCTAGAACTCGAGCAGTACTTC. As protein: CATSRVLELEQYF.

The table lists this clone with a count of one. The rearrangement uses TRBV25-1 and TRBJ2-7; D uncertain. V lost 4 bases and J lost 4, with 2 bases in between. CDR3 length: 10 residues. Germline CDR1 MGHDK, CDR2 SYGVNS. The CDR3 sequence: CASSAYEQYF. CDR3 bases: TGTGCCAGCAGTGCGTACGAGCAGTACTTC.

The rearrangement links TRBV29-1 to TRBJ2-7, with D possibly being TRBD2 (5 bases). V was cut by 5 bases and J by 7 bases, with 12 bases left in between. CDR1 SQVTM and CDR2 ANQGSEA come from the germline V gene. This CDR3 contains 11 residues. Written as DNA, the CDR3 is TGCAGCGTTCCGGAGGCCAGTGAGCAGTACTTC. The encoded protein is CSVPEASEQYF.

The chain employs TRBV20-1 and TRBJ2-5; D gene ambiguous. Germline CDR1 reads DFQATT; CDR2 reads SNEGSKA (reference sequence). The V end lost 5 bases, the J end lost 4 bases, and 8 bases lay between the germline ends. The length of the CDR3 is 11 residues. The CDR3 region is CSALLRETQYF. In nucleotides, the CDR3 is TGCAGTGCTCTACTCCGAGAGACCCAGTACTTC.

The chain carries TRBV27 and TRBJ2-1; the match to TRBD2 covers 12 bases. V lost 5 bases to trimming and J lost 0 bases; unmatched junction nucleotides: 11. CDR3 size: 19 residues. CDR1 and CDR2 from the germline V gene are MNHEY and SMNVEV (reference sequence). CDR3 residues: CASSLIGLAGRSSYNEQFF. CDR3 in DNA: TGTGCCAGCAGTCTTATAGGACTAGCGGGGAGGAGCTCCTACAATGAGCAGTTCTTC.

This clone was seen a single time. V gene TRBV19 combines with J gene TRBJ2-7; 11 nucleotides agree with TRBD1. There are 14 residues in the CDR3. V lost 3 bases and J lost 5; bases outside the gene matches: 3. In germline, CDR1 is LNHDA, CDR2 SQIVND (reference sequence). CDR3 coding DNA: TGTGCCAGTAGTATGCGGACAGGGGGCCACGAGCAGTACTTC. Its protein product is CASSMRTGGHEQYF.

With respect to this clone: Sequence at one end of the junction differs from germline and may be a read error. The chain employs TRBV6-4 and TRBJ2-2; 7 bases are shared with TRBD2. The CDR3 has 15 residues. Germline CDR1 MRHNA, CDR2 SNTAGT. The CDR3 DNA reads TGTACCAGCAGCAAATCGGGAGGAATAACCGGGGAGCTGTTTTTT. It encodes CTSSKSGGITGELFF.

The chain is built from TRBV21-1 and TRBJ2-7; the table's D call of TRBD2 was not tested on the DNA. TRBV21-1 is noted as a pseudogene. This CDR3 contains 17 residues. As DNA, the CDR3 is TGTGCCAGCAGCGACAGGACTAGCGGGAGGGCCTCGGGCGAGCAGTACTTC. It codes for CASSDRTSGRASGEQYF.

Details on this clone: The identical CDR3 is also encoded by other nucleotide sequences in the sample. This sequence joins TRBV21-1 and TRBJ1-2; no DNA check was done on the table's D call, TRBD1. TRBV21-1 is reported as a pseudogene. There are 18 residues in the CDR3. DNA of the CDR3: TGTGCCAGCAGCTCCCCCCTATCGCCAGGGACAGGGCCCTATGGCTACACCTTC. Translating it yields CASSSPLSPGTGPYGYTF.

V is TRBV5-4 and J is TRBJ2-6; D perhaps matches TRBD1 (6 bases). The CDR3 contains 18 residues. Trimming stripped 4 bases from V and 0 bases from J, with 17 bases between. Germline lookup yields CDR1 SGHNT and CDR2 YYREEE (reference sequence). DNA of the CDR3: TGTGCCAGCAGCACTCGGACAGCCTTCCTCTCTGGGGCCAACGTCCTGACTTTC. Protein product: CASSTRTAFLSGANVLTF.

The chain carries TRBV6-5 and TRBJ2-2, with D hard to call. The ends were cut back, 6 bases at V and 4 bases at J, with 9 bases in the middle. The CDR3 covers 13 residues. The germline gives CDR1 MNHEY, CDR2 SVGAGI. The CDR3 nucleotides are TGTGCCAGCAGCCCGAAGAGCACCGGGGAGCTGTTTTTT. It codes for CASSPKSTGELFF.